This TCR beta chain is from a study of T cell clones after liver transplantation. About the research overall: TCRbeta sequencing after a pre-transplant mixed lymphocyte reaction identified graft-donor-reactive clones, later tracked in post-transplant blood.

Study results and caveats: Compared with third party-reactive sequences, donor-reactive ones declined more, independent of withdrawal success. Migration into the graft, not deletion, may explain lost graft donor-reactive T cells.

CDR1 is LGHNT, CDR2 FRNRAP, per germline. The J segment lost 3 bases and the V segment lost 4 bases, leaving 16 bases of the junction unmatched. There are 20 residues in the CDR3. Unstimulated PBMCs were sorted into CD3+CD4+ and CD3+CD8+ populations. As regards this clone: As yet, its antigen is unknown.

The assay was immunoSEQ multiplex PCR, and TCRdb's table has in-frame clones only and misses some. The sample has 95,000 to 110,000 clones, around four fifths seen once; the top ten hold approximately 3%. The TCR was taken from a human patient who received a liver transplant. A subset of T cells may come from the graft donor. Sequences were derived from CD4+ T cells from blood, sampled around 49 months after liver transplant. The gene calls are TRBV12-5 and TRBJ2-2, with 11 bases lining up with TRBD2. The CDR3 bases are TGTGCTAGTGGTTCCCCTCGCCTAGCGGGGGGCCACCGAGACACCGGGGAGCTGTTTTTT. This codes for CASGSPRLAGGHRDTGELFF.